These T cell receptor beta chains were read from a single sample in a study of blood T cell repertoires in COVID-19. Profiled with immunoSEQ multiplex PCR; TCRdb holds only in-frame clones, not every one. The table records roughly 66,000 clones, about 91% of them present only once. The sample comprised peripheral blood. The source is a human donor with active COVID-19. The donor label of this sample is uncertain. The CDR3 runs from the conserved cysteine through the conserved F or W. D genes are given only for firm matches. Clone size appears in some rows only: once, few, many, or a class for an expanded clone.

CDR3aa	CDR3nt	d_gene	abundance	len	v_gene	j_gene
CASSVVAGTDTQYF	TGTGCCAGCAGCGTAGTTGCAGGAACAGATACGCAGTATTTT	NA	NA	14	TRBV9	TRBJ2-3
CAIAGTGVPGELFF	TGTGCCATCGCCGGGACAGGGGTCCCCGGGGAGCTGTTTTTT	TRBD1	NA	14	TRBV6-6	TRBJ2-2
CASSQISSGGRFEKLFF	TGCGCCAGCAGCCAAATTTCCTCCGGGGGGCGATTTGAAAAACTGTTTTTT	NA	NA	17	TRBV4-3	TRBJ1-4
CASSTGQGETQYF	TGTGCCAGCAGTACCGGACAGGGAGAGACCCAGTACTTC	TRBD1	NA	13	TRBV11-1	TRBJ2-5
CASSFGLARNNEQFF	TGCGCCAGCAGCTTTGGACTAGCGCGGAACAATGAGCAGTTCTTC	TRBD2	NA	15	TRBV5-1	TRBJ2-1
CASSLRRGDSAEAFF	TGTGCCAGCAGCTTACGACGTGGAGATTCGGCTGAAGCTTTCTTT	NA	NA	15	TRBV7-9	TRBJ1-1
CASSHRDRSSYEQYF	TGTGCCAGCAGTCACCGGGACAGATCGTCCTACGAGCAGTACTTC	TRBD1	NA	15	TRBV13	TRBJ2-7
CASSSWDRDNQPQHF	TGTGCCAGCAGCTCCTGGGACAGGGACAATCAGCCCCAGCATTTT	TRBD1	NA	15	TRBV5-6	TRBJ1-5
CAIRPGQQNTEAFF	TGTGCCATCAGACCGGGACAGCAGAACACTGAAGCTTTCTTT	TRBD1	few	14	TRBV10-3	TRBJ1-1
CATRGQGESTGELFF	TGTGCCACCAGGGGTCAGGGGGAGTCCACCGGGGAGCTGTTTTTT	TRBD1	NA	15	TRBV15	TRBJ2-2
CASSLTGVAAEQYF	TGTGCCAGTAGTCTCACAGGGGTTGCCGCCGAGCAGTACTTC	TRBD1	NA	14	TRBV19	TRBJ2-7
CASAIFVGEATQYF	TGTGCCAGCGCGATTTTTGTCGGGGAAGCGACCCAGTACTTC	NA	NA	14	TRBV11-3	TRBJ2-5
CASSNSSKNEKLFF	TGTGCCAGCAGCAACAGTAGCAAGAATGAAAAACTGTTTTTT	NA	NA	14	TRBV21-1	TRBJ1-4
CASGGQGPLPQHF	TGCGCCAGCGGGGGACAGGGCCCTCTCCCCCAGCATTTT	TRBD1	once	13	TRBV10-2	TRBJ1-5
CASSHLSRGINTGELFF	TGTGCCAGCAGCCACCTTTCCCGGGGGATAAACACCGGGGAGCTGTTTTTT	NA	NA	17	TRBV14	TRBJ2-2
CSKTGSSEAFF	TGCAGCAAGACAGGATCCTCTGAAGCTTTCTTT	NA	NA	11	TRBV20-1	TRBJ1-1
CASSGHRAYEQYF	TGCGCCAGCAGTGGACACAGGGCGTACGAGCAGTACTTC	NA	NA	13	TRBV10-1	TRBJ2-7
CASSVRSSDTQYF	TGTGCCAGCAGCGTCCGTAGTTCAGATACGCAGTATTTT	NA	NA	13	TRBV9	TRBJ2-3
CASSLTASGSDTGELFF	TGTGCCAGCAGCCTTACGGCTAGCGGGAGTGACACCGGGGAGCTGTTTTTT	TRBD2	NA	17	TRBV4-2	TRBJ2-2
CASSFIAGGPSNEQYF	TGTGCCAGCAGTTTTATTGCGGGAGGGCCATCCAACGAGCAGTACTTC	TRBD2	NA	16	TRBV27	TRBJ2-7
CASSPTSPVGTDTQYF	TGTGCCAGCAGCCCGACTAGCCCTGTAGGCACAGATACGCAGTATTTT	TRBD2	NA	16	TRBV7-3	TRBJ2-3
CAASRTSGPTDTQYF	TGTGCCGCCTCTAGGACTAGCGGCCCCACAGATACGCAGTATTTT	TRBD2	NA	15	TRBV10-3	TRBJ2-3
CASSSGTEPRGAFF	TGTGCCAGCAGTTCCGGGACAGAGCCCCGGGGGGCTTTCTTT	TRBD1	few	14	TRBV27	TRBJ1-1
CASRIQTGGGYTF	TGTGCCAGCAGGATACAGACAGGGGGTGGCTACACCTTC	TRBD1	NA	13	TRBV6-5	TRBJ1-2
CASSLGSSGAINEQFF	TGCGCCAGCAGCTTGGGGTCTAGCGGGGCAATCAATGAGCAGTTCTTC	TRBD2	NA	16	TRBV5-1	TRBJ2-1
CASSPFGGTPYEQYF	TGTGCCAGCAGCCCATTTGGCGGGACTCCCTACGAGCAGTACTTC	NA	NA	15	TRBV7-8	TRBJ2-7
CASSYSGGLNSPLHF	TGTGCCAGCAGTTACTCGGGGGGGCTAAATTCACCCCTCCACTTT	NA	NA	15	TRBV6-5	TRBJ1-6
CASSLWETGSDGYTF	TGTGCCAGCAGTTTATGGGAGACAGGGTCGGACGGCTACACCTTC	TRBD1	once	15	TRBV28	TRBJ1-2
CASTDQVGQGMGQPQHF	TGTGCCAGTACCGACCAGGTGGGGCAGGGAATGGGACAGCCCCAGCATTTT	NA	once	17	TRBV19	TRBJ1-5
CASTLLRQETQYF	TGTGCCAGTACCCTACTACGGCAAGAGACCCAGTACTTC	NA	once	13	TRBV19	TRBJ2-5
CASSRHLRDIQYF	TGTGCCAGCAGCCGTCATTTGAGGGACATTCAGTACTTC	NA	NA	13	TRBV27	TRBJ2-4
CSASGLAGHNEQFF	TGCAGTGCTAGTGGGCTAGCGGGCCACAATGAGCAGTTCTTC	TRBD2	NA	14	TRBV20-1	TRBJ2-1
CASSLRVPTEAFF	TGTGCCAGCAGCTTGCGGGTCCCGACTGAAGCTTTCTTT	NA	NA	13	TRBV5-6	TRBJ1-1
CASSLVNTGELFF	TGCGCCAGCAGCTTGGTTAATACCGGGGAGCTGTTTTTT	NA	NA	13	TRBV5-1	TRBJ2-2
CASSRRVGYTGELFF	TGTGCCAGCAGCCGCCGGGTTGGCTACACCGGGGAGCTGTTTTTT	NA	NA	15	TRBV14	TRBJ2-2
CASSTYSQTNEKLFF	TGTGCCAGTAGTACCTACAGTCAGACTAATGAAAAACTGTTTTTT	NA	NA	15	TRBV19	TRBJ1-4
CASSFGQGNYNEQFF	TGTGCCAGCAGTTTCGGACAGGGGAACTACAATGAGCAGTTCTTC	TRBD1	NA	15	TRBV14	TRBJ2-1
CASSLTSSGELFF	TGTGCCAGCAGCCTCACTAGTTCCGGGGAGCTGTTTTTT	NA	NA	13	TRBV6-5	TRBJ2-2
CASSVAGGYNEQFF	TGTGCCAGCAGTGTTGCGGGAGGTTACAATGAGCAGTTCTTC	TRBD2	NA	14	TRBV2	TRBJ2-1
CASITPSTGTYEQYF	TGTGCCAGCATTACCCCCAGTACAGGTACCTACGAGCAGTACTTC	NA	NA	15	TRBV28	TRBJ2-7
CASSLRYEQYF	TGTGCCAGCAGTTTGCGTTACGAGCAGTACTTC	NA	few	11	TRBV6-9	TRBJ2-7
CASSVGSITDTQYF	TGTGCCAGCAGCGTAGGGTCTATCACAGATACGCAGTATTTT	NA	NA	14	TRBV9	TRBJ2-3
CASSYPGQGDTGELFF	TGTGCCAGCAGCTACCCGGGACAGGGGGACACCGGGGAGCTGTTTTTT	TRBD1	NA	16	TRBV5-4	TRBJ2-2
CASSFISAATDTQYF	TGTGCCAGCAGCTTCATCAGCGCAGCCACAGATACGCAGTATTTT	NA	NA	15	TRBV5-4	TRBJ2-3
CASVSSATYEQYF	TGTGCCAGCGTGTCCAGCGCGACCTACGAGCAGTACTTC	NA	few	13	TRBV7-9	TRBJ2-7
CASSLTDRGEQFF	TGCGCCAGCAGCCTTACCGACAGGGGCGAGCAGTTCTTC	TRBD1	NA	13	TRBV4-3	TRBJ2-1
CASSLVSSGGFTDTQYF	TGTGCCAGCAGCTTAGTCTCTAGCGGGGGCTTCACAGATACGCAGTATTTT	TRBD2	NA	17	TRBV7-2	TRBJ2-3
CASSSGLGNTEAFF	TGTGCCAGCAGCTCGGGACTAGGGAACACTGAAGCTTTCTTT	NA	NA	14	TRBV11-2	TRBJ1-1
CASSFLAGGTYYEQYF	TGCGCCAGCAGCTTCCTAGCGGGAGGGACCTACTACGAGCAGTACTTC	TRBD2	NA	16	TRBV5-1	TRBJ2-7
CASSLRGGWGLQETQYF	TGTGCCAGCAGTCTCCGGGGGGGCTGGGGACTACAAGAGACCCAGTACTTC	TRBD2	few	17	TRBV28	TRBJ2-5
CASSYRLQGAQYF	TGTGCCAGCAGTTACAGGCTGCAGGGGGCCCAGTACTTC	TRBD1	NA	13	TRBV6-5	TRBJ2-5
CASSLDRAYGYTF	TGCGCCAGCAGCCTGGACAGGGCTTATGGCTACACCTTC	TRBD1	NA	13	TRBV4-1	TRBJ1-2
CASRASGSNYEQFF	TGCGCCAGCAGAGCTAGCGGGAGTAACTATGAGCAGTTCTTC	TRBD2	NA	14	TRBV5-1	TRBJ2-1